These 5 T cell receptor beta chains were all obtained from the same sample, sequenced in a study of T cell changes during pregnancy in multiple sclerosis. TCRdb's table, derived via immunoSEQ multiplex PCR, lists solely in-frame clones and lacks some. The sample contains about 21,000 clones, roughly 88% of which appear only once. Source: CD8+ T cells from peripheral blood mononuclear cells, taken after pregnancy. Receptors originate from a female donor in good health, enrolled as a control in a pregnancy study.

The CDR3 protein is CASSLAVSYEQYF. The CDR3, as DNA: TGTGCCAGCAGCTTGGCAGTCTCCTACGAGCAGTACTTC. V usage is TRBV5-8 and J usage is TRBJ2-7; D remains ambiguous. CDR3 length equals 13 residues. Germline V gene lookup returns CDR1 SGHTS and CDR2 YDEGEE. The V and J ends lost 0 bases and 0 bases respectively, with 4 bases between them.

This chain uses TRBV19 with TRBJ1-5; D unresolved. Germline CDR1 and CDR2: LNHDA and SQIVND (reference sequence). V shed 5 bases and J shed 0 bases, with 17 bases lying between them. The CDR3 has 17 residues. The CDR3 nucleotides read TGTGCCAGTAGTCCAGATTGGGCAGCCTATAGCAATCAGCCCCAGCATTTT. It codes for CASSPDWAAYSNQPQHF.

This chain joins TRBV4-3 and TRBJ1-2, with 8 bases lining up with TRBD1. The CDR3 is 17 residues long. CDR1 is LGHNA and CDR2 is YSLEER in the germline V gene. Trimming at V came to 0 bases and at J to 2 bases, leaving 8 bases not matched to a gene. The CDR3 DNA reads as TGCGCCAGCAGCCAAGAGGGCCCCCGACAGGGGAACTATGGCTACACCTTC. Residues: CASSQEGPRQGNYGYTF.

V usage is TRBV5-8 and J usage is TRBJ2-5; 10 nucleotides agree with TRBD1. Looked up from germline, CDR1 is SGHTS and CDR2 is YDEGEE. CDR3 length: 16 residues. V gave up 2 bases and J gave up 9 bases; unmatched junction bases: 13. Here the CDR3 reads CASSFPGQGPPQAQYF. CDR3 nucleotides: TGTGCCAGCAGCTTCCCGGGACAGGGGCCCCCCCAGGCCCAGTACTTC.

The chain joins TRBV2 to TRBJ2-3; 15 nucleotides line up with TRBD2. V lost 5 bases and J lost 13; bases outside the gene matches: 10. Germline CDR1 is SNHLY and CDR2 is FYNNEI. The CDR3 extends over 15 amino acids. The CDR3 DNA reads as TGTGCCAGCAGTTGGACTAGCGGGGGGGGAGGCGGGGAGTATTTT. Protein product: CASSWTSGGGGGEYF. The variable domain in full, with the rest retrieved from reference TRBV2 and TRBJ2-3, is EPEVTQTPSHQVTQMGQEVILRCVPISNHLYFYWYRQILGQKVEFLVSFYNNEISEKSEIFDDQFSVERPDGSNFTLKIRSTKLEDSAMYFCASSWTSGGGGGEYFGPGTRLTVL.